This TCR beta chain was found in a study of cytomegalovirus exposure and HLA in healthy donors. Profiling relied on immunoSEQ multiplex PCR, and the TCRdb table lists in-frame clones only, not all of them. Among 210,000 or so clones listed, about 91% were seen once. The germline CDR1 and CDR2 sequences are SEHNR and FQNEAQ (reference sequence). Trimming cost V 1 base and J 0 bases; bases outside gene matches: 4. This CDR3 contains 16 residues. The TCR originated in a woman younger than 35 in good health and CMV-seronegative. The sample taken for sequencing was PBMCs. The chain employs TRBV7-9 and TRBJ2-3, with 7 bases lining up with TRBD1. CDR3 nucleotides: TGTGCCAGCAGCTTAGAGGGGGCGTCAAGCACAGATACGCAGTATTTT. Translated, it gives CASSLEGASSTDTQYF.